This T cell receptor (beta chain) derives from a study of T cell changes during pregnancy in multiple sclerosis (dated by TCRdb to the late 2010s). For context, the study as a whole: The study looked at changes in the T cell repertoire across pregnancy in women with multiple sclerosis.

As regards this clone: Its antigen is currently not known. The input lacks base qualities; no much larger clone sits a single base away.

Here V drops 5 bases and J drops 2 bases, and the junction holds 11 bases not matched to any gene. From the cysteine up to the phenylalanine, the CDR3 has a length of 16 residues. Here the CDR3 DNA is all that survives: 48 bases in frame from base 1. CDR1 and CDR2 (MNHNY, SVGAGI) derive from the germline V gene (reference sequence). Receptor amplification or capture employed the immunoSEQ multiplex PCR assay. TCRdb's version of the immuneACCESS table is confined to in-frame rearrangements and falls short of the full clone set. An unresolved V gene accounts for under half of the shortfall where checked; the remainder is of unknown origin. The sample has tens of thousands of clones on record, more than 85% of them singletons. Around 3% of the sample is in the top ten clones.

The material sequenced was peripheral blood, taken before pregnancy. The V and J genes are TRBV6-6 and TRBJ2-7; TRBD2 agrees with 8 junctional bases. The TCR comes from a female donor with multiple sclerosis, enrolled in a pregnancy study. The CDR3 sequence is CASSHSSGRPAYEQYF. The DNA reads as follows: TGTGCCAGCAGTCATTCGAGCGGGAGACCTGCCTACGAGCAGTACTTC.